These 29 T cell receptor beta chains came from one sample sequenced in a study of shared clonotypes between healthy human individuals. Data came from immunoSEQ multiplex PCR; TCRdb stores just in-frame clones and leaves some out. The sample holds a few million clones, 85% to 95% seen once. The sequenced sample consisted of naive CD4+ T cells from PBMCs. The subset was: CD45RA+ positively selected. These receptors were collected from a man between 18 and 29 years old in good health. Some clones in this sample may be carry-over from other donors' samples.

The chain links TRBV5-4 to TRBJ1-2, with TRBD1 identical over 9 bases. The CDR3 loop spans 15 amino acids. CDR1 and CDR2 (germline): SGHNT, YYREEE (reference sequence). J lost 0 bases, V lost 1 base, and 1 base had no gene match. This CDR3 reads CASSLNRGPNYGYTF. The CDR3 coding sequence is TGTGCCAGCAGCTTGAACAGGGGGCCTAACTATGGCTACACCTTC. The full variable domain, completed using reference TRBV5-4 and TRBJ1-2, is ETGVTQSPTHLIKTRGQQVTLRCSSQSGHNTVSWYQQALGQGPQFIFQYYREEENGRGNFPPRFSGLQFPNYSSELNVNALELDDSALYLCASSLNRGPNYGYTFGSGTRLTVV.

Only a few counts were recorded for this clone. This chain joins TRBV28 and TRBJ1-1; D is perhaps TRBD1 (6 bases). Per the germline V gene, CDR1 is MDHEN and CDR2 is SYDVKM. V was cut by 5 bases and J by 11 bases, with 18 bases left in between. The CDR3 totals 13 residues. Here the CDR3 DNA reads TGTGCCAGCAGTCGACTACAGGGTATGGAGGCTTTCTTT. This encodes CASSRLQGMEAFF.

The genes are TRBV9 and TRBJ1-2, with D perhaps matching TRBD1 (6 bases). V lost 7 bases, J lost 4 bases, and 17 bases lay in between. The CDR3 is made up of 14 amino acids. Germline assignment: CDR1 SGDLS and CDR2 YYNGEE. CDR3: CASQRGTGLYGYTF. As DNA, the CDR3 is TGTGCCAGCCAAAGGGGGACCGGCCTCTATGGCTACACCTTC.

The CDR3 DNA is TGTGCCAGCAGCGAACAGGGTGGGTCCTACAATGAGCAGTTCTTC. Its protein product is CASSEQGGSYNEQFF. The chain combines TRBV7-2 with TRBJ2-1; D may be TRBD1 (6 bases). Germline CDR1 SGHTA, CDR2 FQGNSA. V gave up 5 bases and J gave up 1 base, with 12 bases separating them. The CDR3 contains 15 residues.

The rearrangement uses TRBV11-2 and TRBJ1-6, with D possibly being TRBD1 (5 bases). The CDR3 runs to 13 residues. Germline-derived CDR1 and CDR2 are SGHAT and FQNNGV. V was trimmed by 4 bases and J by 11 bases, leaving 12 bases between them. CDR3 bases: TGTGCCAGCAGCTACAGACAGCGTCCACCCCTCCACTTT. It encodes CASSYRQRPPLHF.

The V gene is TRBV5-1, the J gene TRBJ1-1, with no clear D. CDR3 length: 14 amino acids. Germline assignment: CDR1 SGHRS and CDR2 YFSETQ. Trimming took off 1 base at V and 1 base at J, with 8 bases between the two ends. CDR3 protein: CASSLPRGNTEAFF. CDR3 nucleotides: TGCGCCAGCAGCTTGCCCCGGGGGAACACTGAAGCTTTCTTT. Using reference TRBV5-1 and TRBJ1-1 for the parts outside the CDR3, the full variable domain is KAGVTQTPRYLIKTRGQQVTLSCSPISGHRSVSWYQQTPGQGLQFLFEYFSETQRNKGNFPGRFSGRQFSNSRSEMNVSTLELGDSALYLCASSLPRGNTEAFFGQGTRLTVV.

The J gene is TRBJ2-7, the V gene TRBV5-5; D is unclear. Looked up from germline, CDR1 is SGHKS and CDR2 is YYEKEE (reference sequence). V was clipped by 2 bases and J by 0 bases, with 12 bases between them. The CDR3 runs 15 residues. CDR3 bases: TGTGCCAGCAGCTTTCTTCTCACGAGCTCCTACGAGCAGTACTTC. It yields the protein CASSFLLTSSYEQYF.

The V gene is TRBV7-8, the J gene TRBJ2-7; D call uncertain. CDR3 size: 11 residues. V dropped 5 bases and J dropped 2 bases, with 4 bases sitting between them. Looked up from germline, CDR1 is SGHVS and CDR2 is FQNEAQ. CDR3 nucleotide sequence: TGTGCCAGCAGCGCAGCCTACGAGCAGTACTTC. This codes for CASSAAYEQYF.

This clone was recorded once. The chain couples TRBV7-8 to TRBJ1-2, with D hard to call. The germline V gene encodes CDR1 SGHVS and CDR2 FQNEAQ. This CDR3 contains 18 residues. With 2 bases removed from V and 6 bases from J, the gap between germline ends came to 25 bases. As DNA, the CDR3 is TGTGCCAGCAGCTTAAGGTCGGCAGGATTGAACCTACGGGATGGCTACACCTTC. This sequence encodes CASSLRSAGLNLRDGYTF. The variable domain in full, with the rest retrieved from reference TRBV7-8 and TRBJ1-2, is GAGVSQSPRYKVAKRGQDVALRCDPISGHVSLFWYQQALGQGPEFLTYFQNEAQLDKSGLPSDRFFAERPEGSVSTLKIQRTQQEDSAVYLCASSLRSAGLNLRDGYTFGSGTRLTVV.

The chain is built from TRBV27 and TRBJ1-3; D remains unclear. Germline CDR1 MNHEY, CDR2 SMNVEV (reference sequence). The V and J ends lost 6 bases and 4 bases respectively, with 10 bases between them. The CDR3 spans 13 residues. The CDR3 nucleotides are TGTGCCAGCAGGATGGCTCGGGGAAACACCATATATTTT. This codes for CASRMARGNTIYF.

CDR3 protein: CAKGGEETQYF. CDR3 sequence (DNA): TGTGCGAAGGGGGGAGAAGAGACCCAGTACTTC. The chain recombines TRBV28 with TRBJ2-5; D may be TRBD1 or TRBD2 (6 bases each). The V gene's germline CDR1 is MDHEN and CDR2 SYDVKM. The CDR3 is 11 residues long.

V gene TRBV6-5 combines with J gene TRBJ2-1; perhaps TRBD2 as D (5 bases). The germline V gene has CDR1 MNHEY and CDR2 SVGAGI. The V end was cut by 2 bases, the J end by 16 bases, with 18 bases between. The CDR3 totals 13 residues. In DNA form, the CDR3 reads TGTGCCAGCAGTTACGAGGCTGCGGGTCTCCTATTCTTC. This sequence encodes CASSYEAAGLLFF.

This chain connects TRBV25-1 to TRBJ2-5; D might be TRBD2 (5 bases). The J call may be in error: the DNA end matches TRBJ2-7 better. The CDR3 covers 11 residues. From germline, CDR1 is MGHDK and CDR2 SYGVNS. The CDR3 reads CASSLAYEQYF. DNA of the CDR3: TGTGCCAGCAGTCTAGCTTACGAGCAGTACTTC.

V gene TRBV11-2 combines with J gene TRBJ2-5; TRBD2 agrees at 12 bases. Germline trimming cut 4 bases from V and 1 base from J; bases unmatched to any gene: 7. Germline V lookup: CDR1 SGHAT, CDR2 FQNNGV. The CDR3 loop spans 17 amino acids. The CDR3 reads CASSSRLAGALQETQYF. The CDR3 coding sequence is TGTGCCAGCAGCTCGAGACTAGCGGGAGCCCTCCAAGAGACCCAGTACTTC.

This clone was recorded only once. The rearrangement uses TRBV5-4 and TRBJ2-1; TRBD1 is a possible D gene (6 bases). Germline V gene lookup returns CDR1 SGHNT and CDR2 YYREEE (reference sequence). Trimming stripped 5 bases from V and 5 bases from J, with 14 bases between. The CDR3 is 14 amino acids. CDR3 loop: CASRMDSLNNEQFF. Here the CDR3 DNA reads TGTGCCAGCAGAATGGACAGCCTTAACAATGAGCAGTTCTTC.

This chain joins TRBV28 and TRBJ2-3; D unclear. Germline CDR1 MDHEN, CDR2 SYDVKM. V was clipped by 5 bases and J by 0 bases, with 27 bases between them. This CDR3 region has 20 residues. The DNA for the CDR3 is TGTGCCAGCAGTGGCCCCATTCGGATTGTCCCCCCTGTTAGCACAGATACGCAGTATTTT. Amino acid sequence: CASSGPIRIVPPVSTDTQYF.

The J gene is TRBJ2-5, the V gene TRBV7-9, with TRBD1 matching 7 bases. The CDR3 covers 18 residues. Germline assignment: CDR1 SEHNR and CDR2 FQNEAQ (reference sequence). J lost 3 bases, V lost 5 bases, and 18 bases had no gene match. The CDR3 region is CASSHTEQYRGLEETQYF. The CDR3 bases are TGTGCCAGCAGCCACACTGAACAATACAGGGGCTTGGAAGAGACCCAGTACTTC.

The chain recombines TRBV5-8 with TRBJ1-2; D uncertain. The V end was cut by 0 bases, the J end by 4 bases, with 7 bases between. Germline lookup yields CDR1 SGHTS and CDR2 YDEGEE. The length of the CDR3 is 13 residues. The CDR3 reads CASSLGRFYGYTF. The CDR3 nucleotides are TGTGCCAGCAGCTTGGGCCGATTCTATGGCTACACCTTC.

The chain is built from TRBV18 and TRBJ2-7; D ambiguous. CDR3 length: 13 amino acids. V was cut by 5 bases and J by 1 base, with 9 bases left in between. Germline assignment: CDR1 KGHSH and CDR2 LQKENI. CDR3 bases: TGTGCCAGCTCATCACGGCAATCCTACGAGCAGTACTTC. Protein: CASSSRQSYEQYF. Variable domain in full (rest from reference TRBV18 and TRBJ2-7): NAGVMQNPRHLVRRRGQEARLRCSPMKGHSHVYWYRQLPEEGLKFMVYLQKENIIDESGMPKERFSAEFPKEGPSILRIQQVVRGDSAAYFCASSSRQSYEQYFGPGTRLTVT.

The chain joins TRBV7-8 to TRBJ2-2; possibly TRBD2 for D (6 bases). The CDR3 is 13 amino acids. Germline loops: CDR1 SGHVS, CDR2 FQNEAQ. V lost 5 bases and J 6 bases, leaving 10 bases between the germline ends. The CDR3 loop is CASSPREPGELFF. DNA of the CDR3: TGTGCCAGCAGCCCACGGGAGCCCGGGGAGCTGTTTTTT.

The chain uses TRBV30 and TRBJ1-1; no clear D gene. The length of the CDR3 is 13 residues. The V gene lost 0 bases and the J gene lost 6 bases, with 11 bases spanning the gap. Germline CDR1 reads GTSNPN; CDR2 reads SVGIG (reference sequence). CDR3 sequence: CAWSVGRSSEAFF. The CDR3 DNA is TGTGCCTGGAGTGTAGGCAGGTCCTCTGAAGCTTTCTTT.

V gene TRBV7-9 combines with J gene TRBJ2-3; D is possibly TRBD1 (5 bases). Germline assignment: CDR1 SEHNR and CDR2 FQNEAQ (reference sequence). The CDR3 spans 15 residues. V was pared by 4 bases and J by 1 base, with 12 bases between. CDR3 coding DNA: TGTGCCAGCAGCTCCAAAGACAGACGCACAGATACGCAGTATTTT. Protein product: CASSSKDRRTDTQYF.

The DNA of the CDR3 is TGTGCCAGCAGCTTAGCTTCGACGGTTGACAATGAGCAGTTCTTC. This codes for CASSLASTVDNEQFF. The genes are TRBV7-2 and TRBJ2-1; D is uncertain. The germline V gene has CDR1 SGHTA and CDR2 FQGNSA. CDR3 length: 15 amino acids. V lost 0 bases and J 5 bases, leaving 11 bases between the germline ends.

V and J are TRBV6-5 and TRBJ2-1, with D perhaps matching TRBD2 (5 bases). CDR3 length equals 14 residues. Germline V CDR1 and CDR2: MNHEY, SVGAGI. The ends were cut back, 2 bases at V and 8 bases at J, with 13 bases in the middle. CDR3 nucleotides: TGTGCCAGCAGTTACCGGGCGGGCTGGGATGAGCAGTTCTTC. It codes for CASSYRAGWDEQFF.

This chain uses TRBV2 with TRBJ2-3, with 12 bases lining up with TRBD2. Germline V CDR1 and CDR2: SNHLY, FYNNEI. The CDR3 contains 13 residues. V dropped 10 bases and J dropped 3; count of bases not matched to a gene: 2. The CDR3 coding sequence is TGTGCCACTCTAGCGGGAGGGACAGATACGCAGTATTTT. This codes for CATLAGGTDTQYF. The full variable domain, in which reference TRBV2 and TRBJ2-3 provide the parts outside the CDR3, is EPEVTQTPSHQVTQMGQEVILRCVPISNHLYFYWYRQILGQKVEFLVSFYNNEISEKSEIFDDQFSVERPDGSNFTLKIRSTKLEDSAMYFCATLAGGTDTQYFGPGTRLTVL.

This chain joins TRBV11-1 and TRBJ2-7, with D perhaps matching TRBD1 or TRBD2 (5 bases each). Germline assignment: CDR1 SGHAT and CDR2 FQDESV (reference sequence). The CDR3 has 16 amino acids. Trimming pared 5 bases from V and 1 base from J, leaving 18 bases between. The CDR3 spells CASSRGPGTDSYEQYF. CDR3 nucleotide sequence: TGTGCCAGCAGCCGCGGGCCGGGGACGGATTCCTACGAGCAGTACTTC. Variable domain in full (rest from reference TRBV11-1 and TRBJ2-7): EAEVAQSPRYKITEKSQAVAFWCDPISGHATLYWYRQILGQGPELLVQFQDESVVDDSQLPKDRFSAERLKGVDSTLKIQPAELGDSAMYLCASSRGPGTDSYEQYFGPGTRLTVT.

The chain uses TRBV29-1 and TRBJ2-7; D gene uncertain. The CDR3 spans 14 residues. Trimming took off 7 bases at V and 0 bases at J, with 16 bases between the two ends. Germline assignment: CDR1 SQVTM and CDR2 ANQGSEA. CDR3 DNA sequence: TGCAGCGCGGACCCTGGCCGCAGCTCCTACGAGCAGTACTTC. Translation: CSADPGRSSYEQYF.

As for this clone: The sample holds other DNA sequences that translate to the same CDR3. CDR3 sequence: CSVTGPYYEQYF. The CDR3, as DNA: TGCAGCGTTACCGGGCCGTACTACGAGCAGTACTTC. The chain links TRBV29-1 to TRBJ2-7; D unresolved. The CDR3 runs to 12 residues. Germline values: CDR1 SQVTM, CDR2 ANQGSEA. V dropped 5 bases and J dropped 3 bases, with 11 bases sitting between them.

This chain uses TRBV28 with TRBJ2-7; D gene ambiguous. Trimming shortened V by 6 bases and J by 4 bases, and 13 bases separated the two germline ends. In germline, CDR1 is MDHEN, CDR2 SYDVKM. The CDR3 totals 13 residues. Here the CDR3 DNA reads TGTGCCAGCAGGATCGGGCCAGCATACGAGCAGTACTTC. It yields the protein CASRIGPAYEQYF.